Shown below are 19 T cell receptor beta chains from a single sample sequenced in a study of breast tumors, draining lymph nodes, adjacent tissues. Axillary draining lymph nodes of breast cancer patients supplied the node samples. TCRdb re-called the multiplex PCR reads through MiXCR, storing one row per CDR3 protein. The sample comprises about 130,000 distinct CDR3 sequences, about 20% of which are singletons, and 2% to 2.5% rests with the top ten. What was sequenced was axillary lymph node tissue. These receptors all come from a female donor with breast cancer. Some clones in this sample may be carry-over from other donors' samples.

This clonotype was recorded many times. The rearrangement joins TRBV7-2 to TRBJ2-7; the match to TRBD2 covers 14 bases. The J segment lost 4 bases and the V segment lost 5 bases, leaving 4 bases of the junction unmatched. The V gene's germline CDR1 is SGHTA and CDR2 FQGNSA. The CDR3 has 15 residues. The CDR3: CASSPGLAGDYEQYF. The CDR3 DNA reads TGTGCCAGCAGCCCGGGACTAGCGGGAGATTACGAGCAGTACTTC.

On this clonotype: One base away lies a much larger clone, so this may be a sequencing read error. The chain links TRBV5-1 to TRBJ1-2; D is undetermined. This CDR3 is built from 14 residues. V gave up 2 bases and J gave up 0 bases, with 8 bases separating them. Germline CDR1 is SGHRS and CDR2 is YFSETQ. CDR3 DNA sequence: TGCGCCAGCAGCTTCGGACGGCCTAACTATGGCTACACCTTC. This sequence encodes CASSFGRPNYGYTF.

This clonotype was detected ten times or more. The J gene is TRBJ2-5, the V gene TRBV4-1; no clear D. The ends were cut back, 1 base at V and 2 bases at J, with 5 bases in the middle. Germline V gives CDR1 MGHRA, CDR2 YSYEKL. This CDR3 is 13 amino acids long. In nucleotides, the CDR3 is TGCGCCAGCAGCCAAGTTAGTCAAGAGACCCAGTACTTC. This translates into CASSQVSQETQYF.

This clonotype was detected ten times or more. The chain combines TRBV20-1 with TRBJ1-6; no definite D call. The CDR3 covers 16 residues. Germline CDR1 reads DFQATT; CDR2 reads SNEGSKA (reference sequence). Trimming removed 3 bases at V and 7 bases at J, with 19 bases between. CDR3 in amino acids: CSARVVGETRNSPLHF. The CDR3 DNA follows: TGCAGTGCTAGGGTGGTAGGTGAGACCAGAAATTCACCCCTCCACTTT.

This clonotype has ten or more counts. This chain links TRBV5-1 with TRBJ1-5; the D is unclear. Looked up from germline, CDR1 is SGHRS and CDR2 is YFSETQ. Trimming removed 0 bases at V and 6 bases at J, with 13 bases between. The CDR3 has 15 amino acids. CDR3 region: CASSLGPSATQPQHF. The CDR3 DNA reads TGCGCCAGCAGCTTGGGGCCCTCAGCAACTCAGCCCCAGCATTTT.

The gene calls are TRBV11-1 and TRBJ2-3; D not resolved. V was pared by 2 bases and J by 4 bases, with 7 bases between. The germline V gene encodes CDR1 SGHAT and CDR2 FQDESV (reference sequence). This CDR3 has 13 amino acids. The CDR3, as DNA: TGTGCCAGCAGCTTAAAGGAAGCAGATACGCAGTATTTT. Its translation: CASSLKEADTQYF.

This clonotype was observed at least ten times. The chain links TRBV4-1 to TRBJ1-5; the D gene is possibly TRBD1 (6 bases). There are 15 residues in the CDR3. The V end was cut by 0 bases, the J end by 4 bases, with 10 bases between. Germline lookup yields CDR1 MGHRA and CDR2 YSYEKL. The CDR3 DNA follows: TGCGCCAGCAGCCAAGACAGGGGTTGGAATCAGCCCCAGCATTTT. Protein: CASSQDRGWNQPQHF.

In its sample, this clonotype was seen a few times. The rearrangement links TRBV28 to TRBJ1-3; D is undetermined. The germline CDR1 and CDR2 sequences are MDHEN and SYDVKM. The CDR3 has 14 amino acids. The V end lost 5 bases, the J end lost 3 bases, and 11 bases lay between the germline ends. CDR3 amino acids: CASSHPEGGNTIYF. The CDR3 region has the DNA TGTGCCAGCAGTCACCCGGAAGGTGGAAACACCATATATTTT.

Many counts were recorded for this clonotype. The V and J genes are TRBV28 and TRBJ2-7; weak D call: TRBD1 (5 bases). Trimming left V 7 bases short and J 7 bases short, with 14 bases between. This CDR3 contains 12 residues. Germline values: CDR1 MDHEN, CDR2 SYDVKM. The CDR3 bases are TGTGCCAGCACCTCCACCAGGGTGGAGCAGTACTTC. Amino acid sequence: CASTSTRVEQYF. Based on the CDR3 plus reference TRBV28 and TRBJ2-7, the full variable domain is DVKVTQSSRYLVKRTGEKVFLECVQDMDHENMFWYRQDPGLGLRLIYFSYDVKMKEKGDIPEGYSVSREKKERFSLILESASTNQTSMYLCASTSTRVEQYFGPGTRLTVT.

This clonotype was picked up many times. V and J are TRBV11-3 and TRBJ1-4; 10 bases match TRBD1. V gave up 5 bases and J gave up 1 base; unmatched junction bases: 10. CDR1 and CDR2 from the germline V gene are SGHNT and YENEEA. The CDR3 sequence is 18 residues long. CDR3 DNA: TGTGCCAGCAGCCGAAACGGGGACAGGGGCTTAACTAATGAAAAACTGTTTTTT. Amino acids: CASSRNGDRGLTNEKLFF. Complete variable domain (other parts from reference TRBV11-3 and TRBJ1-4): EAGVVQSPRYKIIEKKQPVAFWCNPISGHNTLYWYLQNLGQGPELLIRYENEEAVDDSQLPKDRFSAERLKGVDSTLKIQPAELGDSAVYLCASSRNGDRGLTNEKLFFGSGTQLSVL.

The sample holds one count of this clonotype. This clone may be a read error of a much larger clone one base away. V gene TRBV20-1 combines with J gene TRBJ1-5, with D maybe TRBD1 (6 bases). CDR1 and CDR2 (germline): DFQATT, SNEGSKA (reference sequence). V shed 3 bases and J shed 1 base, with 10 bases lying between them. This CDR3 has 14 amino acids. The CDR3 sequence: CSASEGGSNQPQHF. For the CDR3, the DNA is TGCAGTGCTAGTGAAGGGGGGAGCAATCAGCCCCAGCATTTT.

The sample holds many counts of this clonotype. The chain joins TRBV19 to TRBJ2-7, with 11 positions matching TRBD2. This CDR3 spans 16 amino acids. Germline V gives CDR1 LNHDA, CDR2 SQIVND (reference sequence). Trimming removed 5 bases from V and 3 bases from J; junction bases left unmatched: 9. Here the CDR3 reads CASSPRTSGRHYEQYF. CDR3 nucleotide sequence: TGTGCCAGTAGTCCACGGACTAGCGGGCGTCACTACGAGCAGTACTTC.

This clonotype was detected ten times or more. V is TRBV9 and J is TRBJ1-3, with D perhaps matching TRBD1 (6 bases). The CDR3 runs to 14 residues. V dropped 0 bases and J dropped 3 bases, with 7 bases sitting between them. Germline values: CDR1 SGDLS, CDR2 YYNGEE. The CDR3: CASSVGRGGNTIYF. CDR3 nucleotide sequence: TGTGCCAGCAGCGTAGGCAGGGGTGGAAACACCATATATTTT.

The table lists this clonotype with many counts. The rearrangement joins TRBV5-1 to TRBJ2-7; D ambiguous. Germline V gene data show CDR1 as SGHRS and CDR2 as YFSETQ. The CDR3 runs 14 residues. With 4 bases removed from V and 5 bases from J, the gap between germline ends came to 16 bases. The CDR3 spells CASSIGRSTDEQYF. The CDR3 region has the DNA TGCGCCAGCAGCATCGGGCGTAGTACGGACGAGCAGTACTTC.

This clonotype was recorded many times. V and J are TRBV19 and TRBJ1-4; the D is unclear. CDR1 and CDR2 from the germline V gene are LNHDA and SQIVND (reference sequence). The CDR3 consists of 15 residues. Trimming stripped 1 base from V and 3 bases from J, with 9 bases between. CDR3 nucleotide sequence: TGTGCCAGTAGTATAGGGATTACGGCTAATGAAAAACTGTTTTTT. It codes for CASSIGITANEKLFF.

Points on this clonotype: Since no conserved phenylalanine or tryptophan closes the CDR3, a read error is the likely cause. The chain recombines TRBV20-1 with TRBJ2-3; D possibly corresponds to TRBD2 (6 bases). V was pared by 5 bases and J by 9 bases, with 18 bases between. CDR3 size: 13 residues. CDR1 and CDR2 from the germline V gene are DFQATT and SNEGSKA (reference sequence). CDR3 sequence reads: CSALRLEGDTQYS. The CDR3 DNA is TGCAGTGCTCTAAGACTAGAAGGCGACACGCAGTATTCT.

The sample holds many counts of this clonotype. This is likely a read error, given that the CDR3 carries no conserved phenylalanine or tryptophan at its end. Because the CDR3's place on the DNA is in doubt, the DNA is left out and the CDR3 is given as listed by TCRdb. The rearrangement uses TRBV5-1 and TRBJ1-6; the table's D call, TRBD1, has no DNA check behind it. The CDR3 adds up to 12 amino acids, both ends counted. From germline, CDR1 is SGHRS and CDR2 YFSETQ. The CDR3 protein is CASSLVSQVRPP.

There are many counts of this clonotype. The V and J genes are TRBV20-1 and TRBJ1-2; perhaps TRBD1 as D (5 bases). CDR3 size: 13 residues. From germline, CDR1 is DFQATT and CDR2 SNEGSKA (reference sequence). CDR3 region: CSKGTTPWRGYTF. The CDR3 region has the DNA TGCAGCAAAGGGACGACTCCTTGGAGGGGCTACACCTTC.

The rearrangement joins TRBV14 to TRBJ1-2; no reliable D call. Germline V gene sequence: CDR1 SGHDN, CDR2 FVKESK. With 1 base removed from V and 2 bases from J, the gap between germline ends came to 5 bases. The CDR3 runs to 13 residues. CDR3 in amino acids: CASSQGQNYGYTF. The CDR3 DNA sequence: TGTGCCAGCAGCCAAGGGCAGAACTATGGCTACACCTTC.